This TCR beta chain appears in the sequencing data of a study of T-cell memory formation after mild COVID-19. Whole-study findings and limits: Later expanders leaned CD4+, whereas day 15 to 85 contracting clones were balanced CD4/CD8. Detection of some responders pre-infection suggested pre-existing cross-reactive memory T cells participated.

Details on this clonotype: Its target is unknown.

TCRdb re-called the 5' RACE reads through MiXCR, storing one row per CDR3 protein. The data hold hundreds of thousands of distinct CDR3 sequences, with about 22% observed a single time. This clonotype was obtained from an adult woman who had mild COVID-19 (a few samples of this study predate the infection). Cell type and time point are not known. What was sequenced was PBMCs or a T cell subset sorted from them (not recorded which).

CDR3 protein: CASSNRSGANVLTF. DNA for the CDR3: TGTGCCAGCAGCAACAGGTCTGGGGCCAACGTCCTGACTTTC. The chain employs TRBV5-4 and TRBJ2-6, with D perhaps TRBD1 (5 bases). V gave up 4 bases and J gave up 1 base, with 6 bases separating them. The CDR3 totals 14 residues. CDR1 and CDR2 (germline): SGHNT, YYREEE (reference sequence).